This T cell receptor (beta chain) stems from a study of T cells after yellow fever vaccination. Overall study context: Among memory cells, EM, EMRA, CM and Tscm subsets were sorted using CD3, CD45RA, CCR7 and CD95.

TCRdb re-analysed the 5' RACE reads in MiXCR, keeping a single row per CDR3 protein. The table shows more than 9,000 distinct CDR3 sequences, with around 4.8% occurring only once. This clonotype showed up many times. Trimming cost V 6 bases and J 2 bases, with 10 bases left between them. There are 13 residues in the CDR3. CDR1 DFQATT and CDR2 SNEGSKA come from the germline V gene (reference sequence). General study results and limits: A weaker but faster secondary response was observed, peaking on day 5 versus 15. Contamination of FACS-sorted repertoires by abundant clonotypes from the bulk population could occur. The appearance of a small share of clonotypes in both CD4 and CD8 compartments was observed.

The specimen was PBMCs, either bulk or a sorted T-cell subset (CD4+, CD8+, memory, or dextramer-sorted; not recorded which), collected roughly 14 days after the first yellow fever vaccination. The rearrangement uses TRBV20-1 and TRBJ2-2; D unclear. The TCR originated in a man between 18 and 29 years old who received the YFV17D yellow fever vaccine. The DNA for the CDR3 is TGCAGTGCCCGAGGATCTAACACCGGGGAGCTGTTTTTT. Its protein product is CSARGSNTGELFF.